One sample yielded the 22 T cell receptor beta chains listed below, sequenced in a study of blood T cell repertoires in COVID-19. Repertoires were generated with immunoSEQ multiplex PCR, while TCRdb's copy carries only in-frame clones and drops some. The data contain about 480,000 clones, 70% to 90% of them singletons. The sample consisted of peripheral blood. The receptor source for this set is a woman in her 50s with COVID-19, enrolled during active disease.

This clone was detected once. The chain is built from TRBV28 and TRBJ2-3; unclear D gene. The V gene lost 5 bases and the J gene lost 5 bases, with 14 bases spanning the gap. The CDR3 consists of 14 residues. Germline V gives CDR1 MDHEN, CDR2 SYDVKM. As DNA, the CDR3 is TGTGCCAGCAGTGGGCATCATCCTGGAGATACGCAGTATTTT. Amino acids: CASSGHHPGDTQYF.

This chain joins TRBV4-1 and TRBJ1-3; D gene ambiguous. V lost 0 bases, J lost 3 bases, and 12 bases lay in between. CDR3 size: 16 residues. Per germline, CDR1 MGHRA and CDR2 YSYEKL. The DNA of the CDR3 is TGCGCCAGCAGCCAAGAAGGGTCCGGGGTTGGAAACACCATATATTTT. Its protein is CASSQEGSGVGNTIYF.

The chain's CDR3 is CASSAFGGQPMDGYTF. As DNA, the CDR3 is TGTGCCAGCAGTGCCTTCGGGGGACAGCCAATGGATGGCTACACCTTC. The chain uses TRBV6-4 and TRBJ1-2; 7 bases fit TRBD1. The CDR3 is 16 residues long. The germline gives CDR1 MRHNA, CDR2 SNTAGT. V was pared by 4 bases and J by 6 bases, with 14 bases of the junction left unmatched.

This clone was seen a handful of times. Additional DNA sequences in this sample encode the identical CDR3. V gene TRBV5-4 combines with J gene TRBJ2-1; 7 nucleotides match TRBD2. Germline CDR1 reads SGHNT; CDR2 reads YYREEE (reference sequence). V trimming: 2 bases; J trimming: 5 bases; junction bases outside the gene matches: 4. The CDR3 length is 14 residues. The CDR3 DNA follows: TGTGCCAGCAGCTTAACGCTAGCGGACAATGAGCAGTTCTTC. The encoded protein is CASSLTLADNEQFF.

The CDR3 loop reads CASSHRGGDGYTF. The CDR3 nucleotides read TGTGCCAGCAGCCACCGAGGGGGAGATGGCTACACCTTC. J is TRBJ1-2 and V is TRBV5-5; a possible D gene is TRBD1 (6 bases). V lost 4 bases, J lost 6 bases, and 13 bases lay in between. Germline CDR1 and CDR2: SGHKS and YYEKEE (reference sequence). The CDR3 totals 13 residues. Full variable domain (rest looked up from reference TRBV5-5 and TRBJ1-2): DAGVTQSPTHLIKTRGQQVTLRCSPISGHKSVSWYQQVLGQGPQFIFQYYEKEERGRGNFPDRFSARQFPNYSSELNVNALLLGDSALYLCASSHRGGDGYTFGSGTRLTVV.

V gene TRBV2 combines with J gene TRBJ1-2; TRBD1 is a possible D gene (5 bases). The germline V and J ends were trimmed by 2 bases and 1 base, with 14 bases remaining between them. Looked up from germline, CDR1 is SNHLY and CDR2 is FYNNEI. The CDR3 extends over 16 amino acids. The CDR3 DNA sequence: TGTGCCAGCAGTGAACTAAGACCCCAGGGTAACTATGGCTACACCTTC. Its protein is CASSELRPQGNYGYTF.

The CDR3 region is CASSPGTGGVLSSGANVLTF. The CDR3 DNA follows: TGTGCCAGCAGCCCGGGGACAGGGGGCGTCTTAAGCTCTGGGGCCAACGTCCTGACTTTC. The rearrangement links TRBV7-7 to TRBJ2-6; TRBD1 agrees at 12 bases. This CDR3 contains 20 residues. Germline trimming cut 5 bases from V and 0 bases from J; bases unmatched to any gene: 11. From germline, CDR1 is SSHAT and CDR2 FNYEAQ (reference sequence).

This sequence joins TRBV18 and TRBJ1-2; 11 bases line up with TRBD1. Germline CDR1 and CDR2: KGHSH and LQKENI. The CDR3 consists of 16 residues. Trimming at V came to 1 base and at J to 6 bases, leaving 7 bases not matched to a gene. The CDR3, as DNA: TGTGCCAGCTCACCACTGGCTGGACAGGGGGCGAATGGCTACACCTTC. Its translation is CASSPLAGQGANGYTF.

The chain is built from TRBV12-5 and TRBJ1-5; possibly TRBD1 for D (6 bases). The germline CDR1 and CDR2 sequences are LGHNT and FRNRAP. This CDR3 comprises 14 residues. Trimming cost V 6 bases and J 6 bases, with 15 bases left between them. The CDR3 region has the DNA TGTGCTAGTGGACAGACCACAGGGTTTCAGCCCCAGCATTTT. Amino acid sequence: CASGQTTGFQPQHF.

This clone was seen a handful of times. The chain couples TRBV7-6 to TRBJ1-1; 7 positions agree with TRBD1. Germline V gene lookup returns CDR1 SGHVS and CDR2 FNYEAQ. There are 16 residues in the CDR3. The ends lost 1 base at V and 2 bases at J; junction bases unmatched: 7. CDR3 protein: CASSLGTGEANTEAFF. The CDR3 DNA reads TGTGCCAGCAGCTTAGGAACAGGGGAAGCTAACACTGAAGCTTTCTTT.

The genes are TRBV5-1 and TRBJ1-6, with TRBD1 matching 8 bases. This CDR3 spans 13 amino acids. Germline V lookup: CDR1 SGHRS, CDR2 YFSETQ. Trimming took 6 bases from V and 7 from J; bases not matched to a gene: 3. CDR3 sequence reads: CASTGQENSPLHF. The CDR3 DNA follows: TGCGCCAGCACGGGACAGGAAAATTCACCCCTCCACTTT.

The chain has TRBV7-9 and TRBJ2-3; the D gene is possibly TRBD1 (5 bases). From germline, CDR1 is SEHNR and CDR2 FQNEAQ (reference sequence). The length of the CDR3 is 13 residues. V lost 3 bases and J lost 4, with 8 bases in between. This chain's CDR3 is CASSFQGPDTQYF. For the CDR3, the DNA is TGTGCCAGCAGCTTCCAGGGCCCAGATACGCAGTATTTT.

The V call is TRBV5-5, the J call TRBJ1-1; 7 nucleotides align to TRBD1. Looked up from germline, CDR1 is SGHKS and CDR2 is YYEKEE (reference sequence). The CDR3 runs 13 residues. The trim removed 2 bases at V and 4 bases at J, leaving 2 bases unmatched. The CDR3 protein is CASSFGDSTEAFF. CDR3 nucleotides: TGTGCCAGCAGCTTTGGGGACAGCACTGAAGCTTTCTTT.

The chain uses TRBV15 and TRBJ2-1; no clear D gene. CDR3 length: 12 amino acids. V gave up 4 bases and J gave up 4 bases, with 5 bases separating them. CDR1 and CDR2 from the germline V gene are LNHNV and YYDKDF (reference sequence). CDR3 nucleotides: TGTGCCACCAGCATCGGGTACAATGAGCAGTTCTTC. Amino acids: CATSIGYNEQFF. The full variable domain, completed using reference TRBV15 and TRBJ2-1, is DAMVIQNPRYQVTQFGKPVTLSCSQTLNHNVMYWYQQKSSQAPKLLFHYYDKDFNNEADTPDNFQSRRPNTSFCFLDIRSPGLGDTAMYLCATSIGYNEQFFGPGTRLTVL.

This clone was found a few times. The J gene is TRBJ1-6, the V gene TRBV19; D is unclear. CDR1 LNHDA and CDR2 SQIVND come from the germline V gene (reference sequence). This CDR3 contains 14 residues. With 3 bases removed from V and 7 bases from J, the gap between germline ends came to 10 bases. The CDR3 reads CASSMSGENSPLHF. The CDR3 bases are TGTGCCAGTAGTATGTCGGGAGAGAATTCACCCCTCCACTTT.

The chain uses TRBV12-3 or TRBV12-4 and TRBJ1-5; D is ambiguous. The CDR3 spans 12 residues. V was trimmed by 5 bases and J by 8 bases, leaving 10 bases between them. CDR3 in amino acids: CASSPQGEPQHF. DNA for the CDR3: TGTGCCAGCAGTCCCCAAGGAGAGCCCCAGCATTTT.

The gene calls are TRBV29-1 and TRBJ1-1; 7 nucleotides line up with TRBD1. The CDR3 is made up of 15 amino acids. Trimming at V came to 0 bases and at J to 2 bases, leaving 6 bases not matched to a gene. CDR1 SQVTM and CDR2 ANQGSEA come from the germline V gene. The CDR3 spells CSVEDHRQGNTEAFF. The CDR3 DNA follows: TGCAGCGTTGAAGATCACCGACAGGGCAACACTGAAGCTTTCTTT.

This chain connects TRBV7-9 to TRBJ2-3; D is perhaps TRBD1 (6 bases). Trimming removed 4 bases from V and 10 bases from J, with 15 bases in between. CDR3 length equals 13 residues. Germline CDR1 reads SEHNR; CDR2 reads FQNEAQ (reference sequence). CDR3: CASSSSDSPAQYF. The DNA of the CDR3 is TGTGCCAGCAGCTCCTCGGACAGTCCGGCGCAGTATTTT. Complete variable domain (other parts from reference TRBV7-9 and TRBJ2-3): DTGVSQNPRHKITKRGQNVTFRCDPISEHNRLYWYRQTLGQGPEFLTYFQNEAQLEKSRLLSDRFSAERPKGSFSTLEIQRTEQGDSAMYLCASSSSDSPAQYFGPGTRLTVL.

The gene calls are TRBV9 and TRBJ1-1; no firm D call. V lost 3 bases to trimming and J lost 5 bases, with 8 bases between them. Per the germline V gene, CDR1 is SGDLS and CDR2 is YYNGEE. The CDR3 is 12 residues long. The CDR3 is CASSAGITEAFF. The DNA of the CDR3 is TGTGCCAGCAGCGCGGGGATTACTGAAGCTTTCTTT.

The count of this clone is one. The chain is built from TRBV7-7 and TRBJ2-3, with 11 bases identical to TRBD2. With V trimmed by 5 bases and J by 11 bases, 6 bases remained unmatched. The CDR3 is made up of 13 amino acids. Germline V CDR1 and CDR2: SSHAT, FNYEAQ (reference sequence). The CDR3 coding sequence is TGTGCCAGCAGCAGGGACCTAGCGGGGGGGCAGTATTTT. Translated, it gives CASSRDLAGGQYF.

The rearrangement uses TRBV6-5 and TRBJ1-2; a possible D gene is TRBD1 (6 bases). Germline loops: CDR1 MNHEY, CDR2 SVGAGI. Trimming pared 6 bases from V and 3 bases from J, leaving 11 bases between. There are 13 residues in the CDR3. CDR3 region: CASSPNRDYGYTF. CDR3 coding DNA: TGTGCCAGCAGCCCAAACAGGGACTATGGCTACACCTTC.

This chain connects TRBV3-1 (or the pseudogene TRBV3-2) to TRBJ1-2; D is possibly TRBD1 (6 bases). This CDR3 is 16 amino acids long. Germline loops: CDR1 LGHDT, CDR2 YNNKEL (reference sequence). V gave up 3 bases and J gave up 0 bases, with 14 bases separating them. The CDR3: CASSQGRGTANYGYTF. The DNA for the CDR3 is TGTGCCAGCAGCCAGGGCAGGGGAACAGCTAACTATGGCTACACCTTC.